Ten or more counts support the clone carrying this TCR beta chain. The antigen is undetermined. The sample comes from a study of T cells after yellow fever vaccination. Findings and caveats of the study: Boosting was followed by the reappearance of most primary-vaccination clones (approximately 95% CD4, about 90% CD8).

The germline gives CDR1 MNHNY, CDR2 SVGAGI (reference sequence). Trimming pared 5 bases from V and 4 bases from J, leaving 8 bases between. This CDR3 is built from 13 residues. TCRdb used MiXCR to reprocess the 5' RACE reads, holding one entry per CDR3 protein. The sample yields 110,000 to 150,000 distinct CDR3 sequences, 6.6% seen once. The sample here was CD4+ T cells sorted from PBMCs, taken 10 days after the yellow fever booster vaccination. This sequence originates from a man aged 25 to 40 who received the YFV17D yellow fever vaccine. V usage is TRBV6-6 and J usage is TRBJ2-2; the D is unclear. The CDR3 bases are TGTGCCAGCAGTGGCGGATCCACCGGGGAGCTGTTTTTT. Protein product: CASSGGSTGELFF.